This T cell receptor (beta chain) appears in the sequencing data of a study of cytomegalovirus exposure and HLA in healthy donors. General study results and limits: Beyond CMV serostatus, there was no information to go on about immune exposure. By a later analysis, the bulk of CMV-associated TCR beta chains appeared HLA-restricted. Altogether, 150 to 200 TCR beta chains were recorded as cytomegalovirus-associated.

Vbeta (60) and Jbeta (13) primers were used in the PCR. Data came from immunoSEQ multiplex PCR; TCRdb stores just in-frame clones and leaves some out. The sample's table shows about 130,000 clones. Germline-derived CDR1 and CDR2 are MNHEY and SMNVEV (reference sequence). The CDR3 extends over 13 amino acids. Between the trimmed V and J ends, which lost 0 bases and 7 bases, there was a span of 7 bases. Note on this clone: Its target is not known.

Sequences were obtained from PBMCs. This receptor was identified in a man younger than 30 in good health and CMV-seronegative. The J gene is TRBJ1-5, the V gene TRBV27; D is uncertain. In DNA, the CDR3 is TGTGCCAGCAGTTTATCGGCAGGACAGCCCCAGCATTTT. Translating gives CASSLSAGQPQHF.